In this sample, the clone carrying this T cell receptor beta chain turned up many times. The antigen is undetermined. The use of genomic DNA as template underpinned the TCR beta VDJ and CDR3 profiling. One entry per CDR3 protein, called by TCRdb with MiXCR from the reads. The sample gives 200,000 or so distinct CDR3 sequences, about half of which show up once; 15% to 20% is in the top ten. The patients chosen for sequencing had shown expansion of CD8+CD57+ cells (detected by flow cytometry). All participating patients were living with severe acquired aplastic anemia. This record belongs to a study of CD8+CD57+ T cells in acquired aplastic anemia. Study observations and caveats: For CD8+ Simpson's diversity, patients and controls showed no significant difference.

Source material: sorted CD4+, CD8+, or CD8+CD57+ T cells (not recorded which) from PBMCs. The TCR was taken from a human donor with aplastic anemia.

CDR3 in amino acids: CASSLPRTDLYLWETQYF. Here the CDR3 DNA reads TGTGCCAGCAGCTTACCGCGGACAGATTTGTATTTATGGGAGACCCAGTACTTC. The chain is built from TRBV7-9 and TRBJ2-5; tentatively, D is TRBD1 (6 bases). CDR1 is SEHNR, CDR2 FQNEAQ, per germline (reference sequence). V lost 2 bases to trimming and J lost 5 bases, with 24 bases between them. This CDR3 comprises 18 residues.